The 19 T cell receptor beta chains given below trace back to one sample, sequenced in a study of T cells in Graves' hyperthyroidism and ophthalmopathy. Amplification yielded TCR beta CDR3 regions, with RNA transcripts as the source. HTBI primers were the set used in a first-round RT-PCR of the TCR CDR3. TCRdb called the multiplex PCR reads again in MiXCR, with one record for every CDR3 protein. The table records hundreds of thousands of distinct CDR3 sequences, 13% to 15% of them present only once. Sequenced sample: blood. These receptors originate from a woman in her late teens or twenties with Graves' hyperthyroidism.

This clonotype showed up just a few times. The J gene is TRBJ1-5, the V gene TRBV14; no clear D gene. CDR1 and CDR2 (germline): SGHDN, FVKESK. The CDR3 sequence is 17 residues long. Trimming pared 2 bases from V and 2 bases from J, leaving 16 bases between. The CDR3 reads CASSQTGQQRGNQPQHF. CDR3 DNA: TGTGCCAGCAGCCAAACCGGCCAACAAAGGGGCAATCAGCCCCAGCATTTT.

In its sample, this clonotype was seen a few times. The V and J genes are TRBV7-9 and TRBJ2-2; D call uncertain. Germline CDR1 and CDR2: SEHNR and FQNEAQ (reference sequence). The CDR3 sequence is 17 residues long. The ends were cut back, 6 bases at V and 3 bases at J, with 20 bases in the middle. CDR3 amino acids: CASSLNPEVQDTGELFF. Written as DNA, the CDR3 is TGTGCCAGCAGTTTAAACCCCGAAGTCCAGGACACCGGGGAGCTGTTTTTT.

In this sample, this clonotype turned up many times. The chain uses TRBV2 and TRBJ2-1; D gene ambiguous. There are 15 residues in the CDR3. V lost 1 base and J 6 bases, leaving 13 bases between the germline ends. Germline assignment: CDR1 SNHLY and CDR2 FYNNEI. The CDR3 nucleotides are TGTGCCAGCAGTGAAGACGGAATTCCGGTCAATGAGCAGTTCTTC. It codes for CASSEDGIPVNEQFF.

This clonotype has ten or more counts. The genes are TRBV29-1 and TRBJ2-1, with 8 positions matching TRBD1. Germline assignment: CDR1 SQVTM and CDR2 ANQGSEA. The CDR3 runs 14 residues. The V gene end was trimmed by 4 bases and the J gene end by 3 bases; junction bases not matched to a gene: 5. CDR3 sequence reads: CSVATGDVYNEQFF. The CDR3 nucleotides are TGCAGCGTTGCGACAGGGGATGTCTACAATGAGCAGTTCTTC.

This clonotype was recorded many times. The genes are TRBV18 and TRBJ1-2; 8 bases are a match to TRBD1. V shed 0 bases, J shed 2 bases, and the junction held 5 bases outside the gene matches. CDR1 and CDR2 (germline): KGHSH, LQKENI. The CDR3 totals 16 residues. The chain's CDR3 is CASSPPRDRINYGYTF. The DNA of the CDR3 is TGTGCCAGCTCACCACCCCGGGACAGGATCAACTATGGCTACACCTTC.

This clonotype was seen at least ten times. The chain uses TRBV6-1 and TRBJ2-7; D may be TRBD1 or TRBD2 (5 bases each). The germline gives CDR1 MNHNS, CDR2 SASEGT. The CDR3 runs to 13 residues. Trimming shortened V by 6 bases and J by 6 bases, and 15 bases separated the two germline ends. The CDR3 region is CASRPGGQLEQYF. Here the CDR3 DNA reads TGTGCCAGCAGGCCCGGAGGACAACTCGAGCAGTACTTC.

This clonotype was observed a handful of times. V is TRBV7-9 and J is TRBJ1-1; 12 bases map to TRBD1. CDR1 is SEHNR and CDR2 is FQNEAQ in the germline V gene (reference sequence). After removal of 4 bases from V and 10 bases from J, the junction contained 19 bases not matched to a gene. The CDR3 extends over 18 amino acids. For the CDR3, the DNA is TGTGCCAGCAGCTCTATTATCGGGACAGGGGGCATGACAGCGCGAGCTTTCTTT. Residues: CASSSIIGTGGMTARAFF.

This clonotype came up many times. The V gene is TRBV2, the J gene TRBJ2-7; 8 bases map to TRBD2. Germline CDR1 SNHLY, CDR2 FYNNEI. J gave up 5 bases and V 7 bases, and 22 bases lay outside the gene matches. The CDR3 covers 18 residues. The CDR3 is CASKVSGGRPTGIDEQYF. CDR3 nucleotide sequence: TGTGCCAGCAAGGTCTCTGGCGGGAGGCCAACCGGAATAGACGAGCAGTACTTC.

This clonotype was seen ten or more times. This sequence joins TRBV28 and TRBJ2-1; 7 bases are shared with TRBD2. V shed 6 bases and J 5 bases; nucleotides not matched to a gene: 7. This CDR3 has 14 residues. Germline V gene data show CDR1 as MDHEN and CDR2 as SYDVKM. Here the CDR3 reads CASSEASGNNEQFF. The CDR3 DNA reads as TGTGCCAGCAGCGAAGCTAGCGGAAACAATGAGCAGTTCTTC. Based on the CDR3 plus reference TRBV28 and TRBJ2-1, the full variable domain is DVKVTQSSRYLVKRTGEKVFLECVQDMDHENMFWYRQDPGLGLRLIYFSYDVKMKEKGDIPEGYSVSREKKERFSLILESASTNQTSMYLCASSEASGNNEQFFGPGTRLTVL.

CDR3 sequence reads: CASSMGQNTEAFF. The CDR3 DNA reads as TGTGCCAGTAGTATGGGGCAGAACACTGAAGCTTTCTTT. The chain recombines TRBV19 with TRBJ1-1; tentatively, D is TRBD1 (5 bases). Trimming removed 3 bases at V and 1 base at J, with 6 bases between. CDR1 is LNHDA and CDR2 is SQIVND in the germline V gene (reference sequence). This CDR3 comprises 13 residues. The full variable domain, its missing parts supplied by reference TRBV19 and TRBJ1-1, is DGGITQSPKYLFRKEGQNVTLSCEQNLNHDAMYWYRQDPGQGLRLIYYSQIVNDFQKGDIAEGYSVSREKKESFPLTVTSAQKNPTAFYLCASSMGQNTEAFFGQGTRLTVV.

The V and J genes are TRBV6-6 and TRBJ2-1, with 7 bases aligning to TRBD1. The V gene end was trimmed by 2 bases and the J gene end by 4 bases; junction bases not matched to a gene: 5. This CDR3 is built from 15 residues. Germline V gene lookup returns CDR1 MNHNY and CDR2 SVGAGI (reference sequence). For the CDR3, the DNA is TGTGCCAGCAGTTACCTGACAGGGTATTACAATGAGCAGTTCTTC. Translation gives CASSYLTGYYNEQFF.

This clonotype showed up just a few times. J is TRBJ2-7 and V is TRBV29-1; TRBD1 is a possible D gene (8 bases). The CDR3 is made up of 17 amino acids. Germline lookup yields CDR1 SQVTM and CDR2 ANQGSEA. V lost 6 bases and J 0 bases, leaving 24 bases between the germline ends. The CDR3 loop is CSVGGFLDRVISYEQYF. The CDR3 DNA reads TGCAGCGTGGGGGGGTTCCTGGACAGGGTGATCTCCTACGAGCAGTACTTC.

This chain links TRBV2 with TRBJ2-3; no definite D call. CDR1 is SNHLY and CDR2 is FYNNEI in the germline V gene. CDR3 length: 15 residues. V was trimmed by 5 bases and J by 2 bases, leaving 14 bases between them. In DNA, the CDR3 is TGTGCCAGCAGTCATGCCTATTCTCCCACAGATACGCAGTATTTT. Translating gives CASSHAYSPTDTQYF.

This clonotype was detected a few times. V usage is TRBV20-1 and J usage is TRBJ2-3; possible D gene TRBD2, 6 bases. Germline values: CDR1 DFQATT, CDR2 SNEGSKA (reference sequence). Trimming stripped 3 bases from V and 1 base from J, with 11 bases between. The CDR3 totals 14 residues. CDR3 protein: CSASLSGGTDTQYF. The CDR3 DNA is TGCAGTGCTAGCCTCTCGGGGGGCACAGATACGCAGTATTTT.

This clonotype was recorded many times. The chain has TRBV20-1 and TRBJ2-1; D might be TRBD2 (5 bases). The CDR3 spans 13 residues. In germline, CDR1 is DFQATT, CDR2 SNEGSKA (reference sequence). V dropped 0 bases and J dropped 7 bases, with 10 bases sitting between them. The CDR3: CSARDGSLNEQFF. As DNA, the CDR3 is TGCAGTGCTAGAGATGGGAGCTTAAATGAGCAGTTCTTC.

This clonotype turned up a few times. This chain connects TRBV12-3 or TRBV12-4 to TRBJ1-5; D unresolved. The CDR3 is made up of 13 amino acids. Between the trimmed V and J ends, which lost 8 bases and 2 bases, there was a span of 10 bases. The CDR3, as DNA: TGTGCCAGCGGGCGGAGGGGCAATCAGCCCCAGCATTTT. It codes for CASGRRGNQPQHF.

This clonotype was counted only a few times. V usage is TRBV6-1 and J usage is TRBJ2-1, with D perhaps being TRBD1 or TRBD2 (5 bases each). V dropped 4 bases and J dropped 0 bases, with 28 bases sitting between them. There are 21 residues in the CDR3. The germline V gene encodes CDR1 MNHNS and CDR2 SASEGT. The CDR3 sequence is CASSVQNPGRKLSSSYNEQFF. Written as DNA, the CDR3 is TGTGCCAGCAGTGTACAAAACCCGGGGCGGAAGCTTTCAAGCTCCTACAATGAGCAGTTCTTC.

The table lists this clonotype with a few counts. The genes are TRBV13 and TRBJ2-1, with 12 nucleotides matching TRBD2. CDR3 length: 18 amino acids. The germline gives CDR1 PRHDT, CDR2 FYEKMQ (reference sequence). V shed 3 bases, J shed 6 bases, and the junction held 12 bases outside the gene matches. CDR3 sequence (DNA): TGTGCCAGCAGCTTGGGGGGTGGGGGACTAGCGGGTCTCAATGAGCAGTTCTTC. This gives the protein CASSLGGGGLAGLNEQFF.

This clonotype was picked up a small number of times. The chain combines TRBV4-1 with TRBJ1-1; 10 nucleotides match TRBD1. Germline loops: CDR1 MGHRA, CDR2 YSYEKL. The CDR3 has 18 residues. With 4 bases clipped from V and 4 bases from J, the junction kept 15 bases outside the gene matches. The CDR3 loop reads CASSRATPGQGLCTEAFF. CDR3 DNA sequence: TGCGCCAGCAGCCGCGCTACCCCGGGACAGGGGTTGTGCACTGAAGCTTTCTTT.